The 2 T cell receptor beta chains reported below all come from one sample, sequenced in a study of blood T cell repertoires in COVID-19. Libraries were prepared by immunoSEQ multiplex PCR; TCRdb keeps only in-frame clonotypes and omits some of them. Of approximately 300,000 clones listed, nearly 90% are singletons. Sequenced material: PBMCs or T cells enriched from blood (not recorded which). Receptors originate from a woman aged 30 to 39 who had recovered from COVID-19.

The chain is built from TRBV11-3 and TRBJ2-1; TRBD2 agrees at 7 bases. The CDR3 length is 15 residues. The V gene end was trimmed by 5 bases and the J gene end by 4 bases; junction bases not matched to a gene: 8. Germline CDR1 reads SGHNT; CDR2 reads YENEEA. The CDR3 coding sequence is TGTGCCAGCAGCCTCGGGGGGACCTCGTACAATGAGCAGTTCTTC. Its translation: CASSLGGTSYNEQFF.

The J gene is TRBJ1-2, the V gene TRBV28; TRBD1 is a possible D gene (6 bases). This CDR3 is 15 amino acids long. The V end was cut by 3 bases, the J end by 4 bases, with 15 bases between. Germline values: CDR1 MDHEN, CDR2 SYDVKM. Written as DNA, the CDR3 is TGTGCCAGCAGTTTGAGGGGCAGGGGCAGCTATGGCTACACCTTC. This gives the protein CASSLRGRGSYGYTF.